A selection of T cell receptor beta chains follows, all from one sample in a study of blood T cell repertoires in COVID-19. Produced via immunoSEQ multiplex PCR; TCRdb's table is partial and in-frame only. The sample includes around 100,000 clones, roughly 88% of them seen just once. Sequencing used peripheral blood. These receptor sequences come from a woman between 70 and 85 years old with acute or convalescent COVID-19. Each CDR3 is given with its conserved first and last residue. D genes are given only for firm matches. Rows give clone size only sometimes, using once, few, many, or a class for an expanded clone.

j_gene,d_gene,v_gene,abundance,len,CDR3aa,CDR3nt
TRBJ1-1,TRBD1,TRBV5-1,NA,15,CASSLATGGRSEAFF,TGCGCCAGCAGCTTGGCGACAGGGGGCAGGTCTGAAGCTTTCTTT
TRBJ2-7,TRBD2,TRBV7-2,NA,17,CASSPEASGRAIHEQYF,TGTGCCAGCAGCCCTGAGGCTAGCGGGAGGGCCATCCACGAGCAGTACTTC
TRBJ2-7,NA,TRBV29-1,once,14,CSVGFPRGGDEQYF,TGCAGCGTTGGTTTTCCTAGGGGGGGAGATGAGCAGTACTTC
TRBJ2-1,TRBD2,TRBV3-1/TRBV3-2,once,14,CASGRAGGHNEQFF,TGTGCCAGCGGTAGAGCGGGGGGGCACAATGAGCAGTTCTTC
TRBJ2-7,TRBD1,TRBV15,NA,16,CATSRGLQGLGYEQYF,TGTGCCACCAGCAGAGGACTACAGGGGCTGGGCTACGAGCAGTACTTC
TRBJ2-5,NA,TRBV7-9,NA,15,CASSSGGPTQETQYF,TGTGCCAGCAGCTCGGGGGGCCCTACGCAAGAGACCCAGTACTTC
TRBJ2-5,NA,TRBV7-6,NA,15,CASSVGQGFRETQYF,TGTGCCAGCAGCGTGGGACAAGGGTTCAGGGAGACCCAGTACTTC
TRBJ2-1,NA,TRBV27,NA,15,CASSLSAGSYNEQFF,TGTGCCAGCAGTTTATCAGCGGGCTCCTACAATGAGCAGTTCTTC
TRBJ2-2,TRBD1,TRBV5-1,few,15,CASSWGTANTGELFF,TGCGCCAGCAGCTGGGGGACAGCGAACACCGGGGAGCTGTTTTTT
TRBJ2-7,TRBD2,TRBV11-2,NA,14,CAIRFRGGNNEQYF,TGTGCCATTAGATTCCGGGGGGGCAACAACGAGCAGTACTTC
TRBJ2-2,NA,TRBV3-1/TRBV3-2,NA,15,CASSQDGGDTGELFF,TGTGCCAGCAGCCAAGATGGAGGGGACACCGGGGAGCTGTTTTTT
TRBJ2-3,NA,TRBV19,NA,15,CASSISGREADTQYF,TGTGCCAGTAGTATTTCAGGGCGTGAGGCAGATACGCAGTATTTT
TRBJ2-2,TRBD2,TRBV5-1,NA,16,CASSFNGLAGYGELFF,TGCGCCAGCAGCTTTAACGGACTAGCGGGCTACGGGGAGCTGTTTTTT
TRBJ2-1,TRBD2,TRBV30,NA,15,CACSEGLAGGNEQFF,TGTGCCTGTTCCGAAGGACTAGCGGGGGGCAATGAGCAGTTCTTC
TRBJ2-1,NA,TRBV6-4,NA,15,CASSPLGSSYNEQFF,TGTGCCAGCAGTCCTCTAGGCTCTTCCTACAATGAGCAGTTCTTC
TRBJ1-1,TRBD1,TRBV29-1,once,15,CSVVSTGAANTEAFF,TGCAGCGTTGTAAGTACAGGGGCCGCGAACACTGAAGCTTTCTTT
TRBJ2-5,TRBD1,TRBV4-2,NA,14,CASSQEGGRGTQYF,TGTGCCAGCAGCCAAGAAGGGGGCCGGGGGACCCAGTACTTC
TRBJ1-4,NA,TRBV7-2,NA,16,CASSDRRVPTNEKLFF,TGTGCCAGCAGCGATCGCAGGGTCCCAACTAATGAAAAACTGTTTTTT
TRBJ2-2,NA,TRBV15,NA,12,CATSTVAGELFF,TGTGCCACCAGTACAGTCGCCGGGGAGCTGTTTTTT
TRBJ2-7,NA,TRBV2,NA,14,CASSEGAGYDEQYF,TGTGCCAGCAGTGAAGGGGCAGGGTACGACGAGCAGTACTTC
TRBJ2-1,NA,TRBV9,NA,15,CASSGQGGPYNEQFF,TGTGCCAGCAGCGGCCAGGGAGGACCCTACAATGAGCAGTTCTTC
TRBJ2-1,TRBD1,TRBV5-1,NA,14,CASSSGQDYNEQFF,TGCGCCAGCAGCTCAGGACAGGACTACAATGAGCAGTTCTTC
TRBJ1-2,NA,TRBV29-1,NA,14,CSVEDPRGNYGYTF,TGCAGCGTTGAAGATCCTAGGGGAAACTATGGCTACACCTTC
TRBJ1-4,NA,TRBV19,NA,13,CASSIERGEKLFF,TGTGCCAGTAGTATCGAGCGAGGGGAAAAACTGTTTTTT
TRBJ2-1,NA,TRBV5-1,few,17,CASSPESVARSYNEQFF,TGCGCCAGCAGCCCAGAGTCGGTAGCAAGGTCCTACAATGAGCAGTTCTTC
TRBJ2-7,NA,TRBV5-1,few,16,CASSLDGTLSSYEQYF,TGCGCCAGCAGCTTGGATGGGACTTTATCCTCCTACGAGCAGTACTTC
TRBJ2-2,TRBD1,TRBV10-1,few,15,CASSGTGLHTGELFF,TGCGCCAGCAGTGGGACAGGGCTCCACACCGGGGAGCTGTTTTTT
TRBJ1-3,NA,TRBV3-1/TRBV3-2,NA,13,CASSPSSGNTIYF,TGTGCCAGCAGCCCCTCGAGTGGAAACACCATATATTTT
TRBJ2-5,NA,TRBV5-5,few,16,CASSPHLLRQDETQYF,TGTGCCAGCAGCCCTCACTTGCTTAGACAGGATGAGACCCAGTACTTC
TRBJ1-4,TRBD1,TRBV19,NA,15,CASSPRTGVNEKLFF,TGTGCCAGTAGTCCTCGGACAGGGGTTAATGAAAAACTGTTTTTT
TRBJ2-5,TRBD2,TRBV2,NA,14,CASRKSGRGETQYF,TGTGCCAGCAGGAAGAGCGGGAGGGGAGAGACCCAGTACTTC
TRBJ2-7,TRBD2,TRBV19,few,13,CASKGLAGNEQYF,TGTGCCAGTAAAGGGTTAGCGGGAAACGAGCAGTACTTC